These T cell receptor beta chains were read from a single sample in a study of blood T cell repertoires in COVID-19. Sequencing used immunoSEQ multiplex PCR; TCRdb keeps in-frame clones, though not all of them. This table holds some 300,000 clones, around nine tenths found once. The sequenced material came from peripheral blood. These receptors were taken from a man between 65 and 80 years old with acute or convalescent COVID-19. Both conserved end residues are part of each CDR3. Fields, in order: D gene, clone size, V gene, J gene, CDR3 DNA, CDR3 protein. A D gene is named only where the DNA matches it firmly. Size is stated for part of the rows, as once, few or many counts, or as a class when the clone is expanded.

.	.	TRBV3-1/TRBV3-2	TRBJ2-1	TGTGCCAGCAGCCAACCCCAGGGGGGTATTAAGCAGTTCTTC	CASSQPQGGIKQFF
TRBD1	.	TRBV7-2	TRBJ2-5	TGTGCCAGCAGCCCCGGACTAGGGACAGGGGGCGCTTTAGAGACCCAGTACTTC	CASSPGLGTGGALETQYF
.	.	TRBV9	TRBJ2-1	TGTGCCAGCAGCGTACGGGGTTCTGGGAATGAGCAGTTCTTC	CASSVRGSGNEQFF
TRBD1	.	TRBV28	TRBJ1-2	TGTGCCAGCAGTTTATTGACAGGGGACTATGGCTACACCTTC	CASSLLTGDYGYTF
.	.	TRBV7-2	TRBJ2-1	TGTGCCAGCAGCTTAGCGTCCAGCTCCTACAATGAGCAGTTCTTC	CASSLASSSYNEQFF
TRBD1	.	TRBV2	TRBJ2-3	TGTGCCAGCAGGCACAGGGGGATGTCAGATACGCAGTATTTT	CASRHRGMSDTQYF
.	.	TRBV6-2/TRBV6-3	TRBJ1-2	TGTGCCAGCAGTTACGGGCAGGACTATGGCTACACCTTC	CASSYGQDYGYTF
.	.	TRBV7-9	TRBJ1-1	TGTGCCAGCAGCGAACAGGGAAACACTGAAGCTTTCTTT	CASSEQGNTEAFF
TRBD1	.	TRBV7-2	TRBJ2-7	TGTGCCAGCAGCTTCGGGACAGGGGTATCTTACGAGCAGTACTTC	CASSFGTGVSYEQYF
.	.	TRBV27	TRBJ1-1	TGTGCCAGCAGTTTTTGGGCAGCTACTGAAGCTTTCTTT	CASSFWAATEAFF
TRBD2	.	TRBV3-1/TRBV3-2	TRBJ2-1	TGTGCCAGCAGCCAAATAGGGACTAGCGGGAGCTATGAGCAGTTCTTC	CASSQIGTSGSYEQFF
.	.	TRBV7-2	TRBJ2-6	TGTGCCAGCAGCCAATTCGGACTGCGCTCTGGGGCCAACGTCCTGACTTTC	CASSQFGLRSGANVLTF
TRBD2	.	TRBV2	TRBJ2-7	TGTGCCAGCCCTCAGGCCGGGACTAGGTTGTCCTACGAGCAGTACTTC	CASPQAGTRLSYEQYF
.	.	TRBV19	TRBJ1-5	TGTGCCAGTAGTATACCTCGGGGAGGGGCCTACAATCAGCCCCAGCATTTT	CASSIPRGGAYNQPQHF
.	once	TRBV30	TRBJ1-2	TGTGCCTGGAAAGGGGTAGTTTCGAATGGCTACACCTTC	CAWKGVVSNGYTF
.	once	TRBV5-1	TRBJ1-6	TGCGCCAGCAGCTTGTCAGGGGACTCACCCCTCCACTTT	CASSLSGDSPLHF
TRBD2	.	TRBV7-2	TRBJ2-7	TGTGCCAGCAGCCCAGCGGGGCTGTGGGAGCAGTACTTC	CASSPAGLWEQYF
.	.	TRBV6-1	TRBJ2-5	TGTGCCAGCAGTGAACGGGGAGAGACCCAGTACTTC	CASSERGETQYF
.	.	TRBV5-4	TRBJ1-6	TGTGCCAGCAGTTCCGGACAGAATAATTCACCCCTCCACTTT	CASSSGQNNSPLHF
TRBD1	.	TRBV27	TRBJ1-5	TGTGCCAGCAGTTTATATTCAGGGGGCAGTGGCAATCAGCCCCAGCATTTT	CASSLYSGGSGNQPQHF
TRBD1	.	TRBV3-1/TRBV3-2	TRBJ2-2	TGTGCCAGCAGCCAAGAAGGACAGGGGATCGGGGAGCTGTTTTTT	CASSQEGQGIGELFF
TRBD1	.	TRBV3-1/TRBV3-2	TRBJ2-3	TGTGCCAGCAGCTACACAGGGGGTGGACACACAGATACGCAGTATTTT	CASSYTGGGHTDTQYF
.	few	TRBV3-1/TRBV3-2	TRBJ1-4	TGTGCCAGCAGCCAAGTACGGGAAAAACTGTTTTTT	CASSQVREKLFF
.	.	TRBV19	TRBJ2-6	TGTGCCAGTAGTCAGACAGCTGGGGCCAACGTCCTGACTTTC	CASSQTAGANVLTF
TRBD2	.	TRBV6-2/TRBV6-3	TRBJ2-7	TGTGCCAGCAGTAACGGTCTAGCGGTAAGCTCCTACGAGCAGTACTTC	CASSNGLAVSSYEQYF
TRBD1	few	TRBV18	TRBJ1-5	TGTGCCAGCTCACCTTATACAGCCGGGACAGGAGGCAAATATGATCAGCCCCAGCATTTT	CASSPYTAGTGGKYDQPQHF
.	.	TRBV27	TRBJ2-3	TGTGCCAGCAGTAGGAGGAAACCAACTAGCACAGATACGCAGTATTTT	CASSRRKPTSTDTQYF
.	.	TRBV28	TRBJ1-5	TGTGCCAGCAGCCTACGGGCCGAGGGCTCCCAGCATTTT	CASSLRAEGSQHF
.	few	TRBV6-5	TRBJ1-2	TGTGCCAGCAGTTTAACAGGGTGGCAAGGCTACACCTTC	CASSLTGWQGYTF
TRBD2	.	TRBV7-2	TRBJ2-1	TGTGCCAGCAGCCCTGGGGGCGCGGCGGGGGGGATCAATGAGCAGTTCTTC	CASSPGGAAGGINEQFF
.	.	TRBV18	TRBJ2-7	TGTGCCAGCTCCCCTACAGGGAACGAGCAGTACTTC	CASSPTGNEQYF
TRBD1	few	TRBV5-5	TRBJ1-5	TGTGCCAGCAGCTTGGCTACGACAGGGGGACAGCCCCAGCATTTT	CASSLATTGGQPQHF
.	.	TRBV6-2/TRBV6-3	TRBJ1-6	TGTGCCAGCAGTTCGACAGTTCTCCCCCTCCACTTT	CASSSTVLPLHF
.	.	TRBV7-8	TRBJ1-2	TGTGCCAGCAGCCAGAGGGGACTGTCGTCCTATGGCTACACCTTC	CASSQRGLSSYGYTF
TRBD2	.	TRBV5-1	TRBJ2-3	TGCGCCAGCAGCTTGGGAACGGGACTAGGGGCAGATACGCAGTATTTT	CASSLGTGLGADTQYF
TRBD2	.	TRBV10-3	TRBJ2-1	TGTGCCATCAGAGGGACTAGCGGGAGGGCCCATGAGCAGTTCTTC	CAIRGTSGRAHEQFF
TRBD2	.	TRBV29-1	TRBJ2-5	TGCAGCGTTGATGGGACTAGCGGTAGAGAGACCCAGTACTTC	CSVDGTSGRETQYF
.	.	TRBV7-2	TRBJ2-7	TGTGCCAGCAGCGCGACAGGTGCCTACGAGCAGTACTTC	CASSATGAYEQYF
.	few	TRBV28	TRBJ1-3	TGTGCCAGCAGTTTTGTCCCCCGGACATTCTCCCTAGGGAACACCATATATTTT	CASSFVPRTFSLGNTIYF
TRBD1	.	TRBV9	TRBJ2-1	TGTGCCAGCAGCGTAGCTACAGGGGCTTTCTACAATGAGCAGTTCTTC	CASSVATGAFYNEQFF
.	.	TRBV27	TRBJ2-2	TGTGCCAGCAGACCAGGGGTTGGGACCGGGGAGCTGTTTTTT	CASRPGVGTGELFF
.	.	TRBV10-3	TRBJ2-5	TGTGCCATCAGTGATCGTACCGGCGGAGAGACCCAGTACTTC	CAISDRTGGETQYF